The 26 T cell receptor beta chains listed next were all sequenced from one sample in a study of shared clonotypes between healthy human individuals. Generated by immunoSEQ multiplex PCR, the TCRdb table keeps only in-frame clones and is missing some. Here the sample spans over 850,000 clones, approximately 78% being singletons. Sequencing used memory CD4+ T cells from PBMCs. Subset meaning: CD45RA-negative fraction. The source of these receptors is a man aged 18 to 29 in good health. Some clones in this sample may be carry-over from other donors' samples.

The chain couples TRBV7-6 to TRBJ1-2; possibly TRBD1 for D (5 bases). V was cut by 5 bases and J by 7 bases, with 20 bases left in between. Germline lookup yields CDR1 SGHVS and CDR2 FNYEAQ. The CDR3 has 15 residues. CDR3 region: CASSAGGVGDAGYTF. The DNA of the CDR3 is TGTGCCAGCAGCGCGGGGGGGGTCGGGGACGCTGGCTACACCTTC.

This clone was seen a single time. The V gene is TRBV5-1, the J gene TRBJ2-1, with TRBD2 matching 8 bases. Germline V CDR1 and CDR2: SGHRS, YFSETQ. This CDR3 spans 18 amino acids. V lost 4 bases, J lost 0 bases, and 12 bases stayed unmatched. For the CDR3, the DNA is TGCGCCAGCAGCCCATCATATACTAGCGGAGGCTCCTACAATGAGCAGTTCTTC. It codes for CASSPSYTSGGSYNEQFF.

The chain carries TRBV5-1 and TRBJ2-2; no definite D call. From germline, CDR1 is SGHRS and CDR2 YFSETQ. The CDR3 is 15 amino acids. V was clipped by 1 base and J by 8 bases, with 15 bases between them. The CDR3 coding sequence is TGCGCCAGCAGCTTGATTAACTCCGGAGTTGGGGAGCTGTTTTTT. It is translated as CASSLINSGVGELFF.

The chain links TRBV5-1 to TRBJ1-1; maybe TRBD1 (6 bases). The CDR3 covers 14 residues. V lost 4 bases and J lost 1, with 11 bases in between. CDR1 and CDR2 (germline): SGHRS, YFSETQ. The CDR3 region is CASSTQGQNTEAFF. The CDR3 bases are TGCGCCAGCAGCACCCAGGGACAGAACACTGAAGCTTTCTTT.

The V call is TRBV5-6, the J call TRBJ1-4; no clear D gene. The CDR3 runs to 16 residues. The V end was cut by 1 base, the J end by 11 bases, with 21 bases between. Germline lookup yields CDR1 SGHDT and CDR2 YYEEEE. As DNA, the CDR3 is TGTGCCAGCAGCTTGTTCGAGGGTGGGAGTCGTGGGAAACTGTTTTTT. It is translated as CASSLFEGGSRGKLFF.

The chain recombines TRBV27 with TRBJ2-1; 7 bases are shared with TRBD2. The CDR3 consists of 15 residues. Germline CDR1 is MNHEY and CDR2 is SMNVEV (reference sequence). V shed 7 bases and J 4 bases; nucleotides not matched to a gene: 10. CDR3 sequence reads: CASTPLGGGYNEQFF. DNA for the CDR3: TGTGCCAGCACCCCTTTGGGGGGAGGGTACAATGAGCAGTTCTTC.

This clone has a handful of counts. This chain uses TRBV7-2 with TRBJ2-7; a possible D gene is TRBD1 (6 bases). Germline lookup yields CDR1 SGHTA and CDR2 FQGNSA. The CDR3 sequence is 14 residues long. Trimming took off 1 base at V and 3 bases at J, with 10 bases between the two ends. For the CDR3, the DNA is TGTGCCAGCAGCTTAGGCCGCAGGGGCTACGAGCAGTACTTC. This encodes CASSLGRRGYEQYF.

V is TRBV6-5 and J is TRBJ1-2; 8 nucleotides align to TRBD1. The CDR3 covers 15 residues. With V trimmed by 6 bases and J by 2 bases, 8 bases remained unmatched. Per germline, CDR1 MNHEY and CDR2 SVGAGI. The CDR3 region is CASRRTGQINYGYTF. CDR3 in DNA: TGTGCCAGCAGACGGACAGGGCAAATAAACTATGGCTACACCTTC.

The chain carries TRBV7-9 and TRBJ2-1, with 7 bases lining up with TRBD1. V dropped 6 bases and J dropped 0; count of bases not matched to a gene: 8. The CDR3 loop spans 16 amino acids. Germline loops: CDR1 SEHNR, CDR2 FQNEAQ (reference sequence). The CDR3 sequence: CASSSRRDSSYNEQFF. The CDR3 nucleotides are TGTGCCAGCAGTTCTCGCCGGGACAGCTCCTACAATGAGCAGTTCTTC.

The J gene is TRBJ1-2, the V gene TRBV27; TRBD1 agrees at 8 bases. Germline lookup yields CDR1 MNHEY and CDR2 SMNVEV (reference sequence). Losses at the gene ends were 3 bases for V and 9 bases for J; bases not matched to a gene: 12. The CDR3 is 15 amino acids. The DNA for the CDR3 is TGTGCCAGCAGTTTTCGTCGGGGGGACAGGTCTAGCTACACCTTC. Its protein product is CASSFRRGDRSSYTF.

The gene calls are TRBV25-1 and TRBJ1-1; TRBD1 might be the D (6 bases). CDR1 is MGHDK and CDR2 is SYGVNS in the germline V gene. CDR3 length equals 14 residues. The V end lost 6 bases, the J end lost 4 bases, and 15 bases lay between the germline ends. CDR3 nucleotide sequence: TGTGCCAGCAGGAATGCAGGGGTTCTCACTGAAGCTTTCTTT. Its protein product is CASRNAGVLTEAFF.

With regard to this clone: Different DNA sequences within this sample yield the same CDR3. V usage is TRBV19 and J usage is TRBJ1-5; D is possibly TRBD1 (6 bases). The CDR3 runs to 14 residues. V gave up 1 base and J gave up 6 bases, with 10 bases separating them. Germline V CDR1 and CDR2: LNHDA, SQIVND (reference sequence). As DNA, the CDR3 is TGTGCCAGTAGTATAGGAGGGGGGGGTCAGCCCCAGCATTTT. Protein sequence: CASSIGGGGQPQHF.

The chain joins TRBV7-3 to TRBJ2-2, with D unresolved. The CDR3 is 13 amino acids. Trimming cost V 3 bases and J 6 bases, with 8 bases left between them. Germline CDR1 is SGHTA and CDR2 is FQGTGA. The CDR3 DNA reads as TGTGCCAGCAGCTTGGATGCGGCCGGGGAGCTGTTTTTT. Translated: CASSLDAAGELFF. Looking up the rest from reference TRBV7-3 and TRBJ2-2 gives the full variable domain: GAGVSQTPSNKVTEKGKYVELRCDPISGHTALYWYRQSLGQGPEFLIYFQGTGAADDSGLPNDRFFAVRPEGSVSTLKIQRTERGDSAVYLCASSLDAAGELFFGEGSRLTVL.

This rearrangement joins TRBV19 to TRBJ1-4; possibly TRBD1 for D (5 bases). The CDR3 loop spans 13 amino acids. V was pared by 8 bases and J by 15 bases, with 22 bases between. Germline CDR1 and CDR2: LNHDA and SQIVND (reference sequence). Here the CDR3 reads CASQTGTTRTVFF. CDR3 bases: TGTGCCAGTCAAACCGGGACCACTAGGACGGTGTTTTTT.

This chain connects TRBV2 to TRBJ1-2; possible D gene TRBD1, 5 bases. Trimming cost V 1 base and J 8 bases, with 11 bases left between them. The CDR3 runs to 13 residues. CDR1 is SNHLY, CDR2 FYNNEI, per germline. The CDR3 loop reads CASSEERGRGYTF. The CDR3, as DNA: TGTGCCAGCAGTGAAGAGAGGGGACGGGGCTACACCTTC.

The V call is TRBV28, the J call TRBJ2-5; TRBD2 matches at 11 bases. CDR1 is MDHEN, CDR2 SYDVKM, per germline. The V and J ends lost 5 bases and 2 bases, in that order; junction bases with no gene match: 4. The CDR3 spans 15 residues. CDR3 residues: CASSTSGSGQETQYF. CDR3 sequence (DNA): TGTGCCAGCAGTACTAGCGGGAGTGGACAAGAGACCCAGTACTTC.

In this sample, this clone turned up once. The chain uses TRBV5-5 and TRBJ1-2; D is undetermined. CDR1 SGHKS and CDR2 YYEKEE come from the germline V gene (reference sequence). CDR3 size: 17 residues. The V end lost 0 bases, the J end lost 4 bases, and 19 bases lay between the germline ends. The CDR3 here is CASSLAPGQAELYGYTF. The CDR3 DNA reads as TGTGCCAGCAGCTTGGCCCCAGGTCAGGCAGAGCTCTATGGCTACACCTTC. Drawing the rest from reference TRBV5-5 and TRBJ1-2, the complete variable domain is DAGVTQSPTHLIKTRGQQVTLRCSPISGHKSVSWYQQVLGQGPQFIFQYYEKEERGRGNFPDRFSARQFPNYSSELNVNALLLGDSALYLCASSLAPGQAELYGYTFGSGTRLTVV.

The rearrangement joins TRBV11-2 to TRBJ1-1; D unresolved. Germline V gene sequence: CDR1 SGHAT, CDR2 FQNNGV. V lost 4 bases and J lost 1, with 13 bases in between. This CDR3 is built from 15 residues. CDR3 sequence: CASSSGFDGNTEAFF. Written as DNA, the CDR3 is TGTGCCAGCAGCTCGGGGTTCGATGGGAACACTGAAGCTTTCTTT.

V is TRBV27 and J is TRBJ1-1; perhaps TRBD1 as D (5 bases). Germline V gene lookup returns CDR1 MNHEY and CDR2 SMNVEV (reference sequence). CDR3 size: 13 residues. The V gene lost 6 bases and the J gene lost 0 bases, with 8 bases spanning the gap. The CDR3 DNA reads as TGTGCCAGCAGGTTCAGGGTGAACACTGAAGCTTTCTTT. This translates into CASRFRVNTEAFF.

The V call is TRBV11-2, the J call TRBJ2-5; D is unclear. The germline V gene encodes CDR1 SGHAT and CDR2 FQNNGV. There are 15 residues in the CDR3. Trimming pared 0 bases from V and 1 base from J, leaving 9 bases between. CDR3 residues: CASSLDISTQETQYF. The CDR3 nucleotides read TGTGCCAGCAGCTTAGATATATCTACCCAAGAGACCCAGTACTTC.

This chain uses TRBV11-3 with TRBJ2-2; D is perhaps TRBD1 (5 bases). The V and J ends lost 5 bases and 4 bases respectively, with 17 bases between them. The germline V gene encodes CDR1 SGHNT and CDR2 YENEEA. The CDR3 extends over 16 amino acids. In nucleotides, the CDR3 is TGTGCCAGCAGCCCGGGCGGCAGGGCCCTCACCGGGGAGCTGTTTTTT. It translates to CASSPGGRALTGELFF.

The rearrangement uses TRBV7-9 and TRBJ2-5, with a weak D call TRBD1 (5 bases). Germline values: CDR1 SEHNR, CDR2 FQNEAQ (reference sequence). The CDR3 contains 14 residues. The germline V and J ends were trimmed by 0 bases and 5 bases, with 10 bases remaining between them. CDR3 nucleotides: TGTGCCAGCAGCTTAGCGGGCAGGGTTGAGACCCAGTACTTC. Protein: CASSLAGRVETQYF. The full variable domain, in which reference TRBV7-9 and TRBJ2-5 provide the parts outside the CDR3, is DTGVSQNPRHKITKRGQNVTFRCDPISEHNRLYWYRQTLGQGPEFLTYFQNEAQLEKSRLLSDRFSAERPKGSFSTLEIQRTEQGDSAMYLCASSLAGRVETQYFGPGTRLLVL.

V and J are TRBV9 and TRBJ2-1; 10 nucleotides agree with TRBD2. Germline assignment: CDR1 SGDLS and CDR2 YYNGEE. The CDR3 covers 16 residues. Trimming at V came to 2 bases and at J to 2 bases, leaving 4 bases not matched to a gene. CDR3 bases: TGTGCCAGCAGCGTGCTGGGACTAGCGACCTACAATGAGCAGTTCTTC. Its protein product is CASSVLGLATYNEQFF.

This clone was observed a handful of times. The J gene is TRBJ1-2, the V gene TRBV15; D is uncertain. CDR1 is LNHNV, CDR2 YYDKDF, per germline (reference sequence). This CDR3 spans 12 amino acids. With 5 bases removed from V and 8 bases from J, the gap between germline ends came to 12 bases. The DNA of the CDR3 is TGTGCCACCAGCCCCGCTTCGAGGGGCTACACCTTC. It encodes CATSPASRGYTF.

CDR3 protein: CASRSGTSGTGRVNEQFF. The DNA for the CDR3 is TGTGCCAGCAGGTCCGGGACTAGCGGTACCGGGCGGGTGAATGAGCAGTTCTTC. This chain joins TRBV11-2 and TRBJ2-1, with 11 nucleotides matching TRBD2. Trimming at V came to 6 bases and at J to 7 bases, leaving 17 bases not matched to a gene. This CDR3 region has 18 residues. Germline CDR1 SGHAT, CDR2 FQNNGV.

The chain couples TRBV6-5 to TRBJ2-7; 9 bases agree with TRBD1. This CDR3 contains 15 residues. Unmatched junction bases numbered 4, after V lost 0 bases and J lost 4 bases. Germline CDR1 and CDR2: MNHEY and SVGAGI. CDR3 in amino acids: CASSYSGTGLYEQYF. The CDR3 nucleotides read TGTGCCAGCAGTTACTCCGGGACAGGGCTTTACGAGCAGTACTTC.